The 18 T cell receptor beta chains below were found in one sample sequenced in a study of spatial heterogeneity in lung cancer. The time point: sample taken at primary tumor resection. Via MiXCR, TCRdb re-called the 5' RACE reads, giving one row per CDR3 protein. The table has under 25,000 distinct CDR3 sequences, more than 5% seen once. The source material was PBMCs, sampled at surgery. These receptors all stem from a male donor with early-stage non-small cell lung cancer.

This clonotype was counted a few times. The chain combines TRBV28 with TRBJ1-3; D remains ambiguous. The germline V and J ends were trimmed by 9 bases and 0 bases, with 9 bases remaining between them. Germline V gives CDR1 MDHEN, CDR2 SYDVKM. This CDR3 is 13 amino acids long. The CDR3 region has the DNA TGTGCCAGTGTGGAGAGCTCTGGAAACACCATATATTTT. This sequence encodes CASVESSGNTIYF.

This clonotype appeared many times. V and J are TRBV6-5 and TRBJ1-4, with D possibly TRBD1 on 5 matching bases. CDR1 and CDR2 (germline): MNHEY, SVGAGI. There are 15 residues in the CDR3. V lost 6 bases, J lost 7 bases, and 18 bases lay in between. The CDR3 is CASSPTGGMSEKLFF. The CDR3 DNA is TGTGCCAGCAGCCCCACGGGGGGAATGAGTGAAAAACTGTTTTTT.

This clonotype was seen at least ten times. The J gene is TRBJ2-1, the V gene TRBV5-6, with 10 bases identical to TRBD2. The CDR3 length is 18 residues. The ends lost 6 bases at V and 0 bases at J; junction bases unmatched: 12. CDR1 and CDR2 from the germline V gene are SGHDT and YYEEEE. CDR3 loop: CASTIASGGLSSYNEQFF. The CDR3 DNA is TGTGCCAGCACGATCGCTAGCGGGGGCCTTAGCTCCTACAATGAGCAGTTCTTC.

There are many counts of this clonotype. The chain carries TRBV5-1 and TRBJ1-2; 7 bases map to TRBD1. V gave up 3 bases and J gave up 0 bases; unmatched junction bases: 5. The CDR3 extends over 15 amino acids. Germline-derived CDR1 and CDR2 are SGHRS and YFSETQ. The CDR3 region has the DNA TGCGCCAGCAGCTCCGGACAGGACCCTAACTATGGCTACACCTTC. Translating gives CASSSGQDPNYGYTF.

A word on this clonotype: A much larger clone lies a single base off, so this may be a read error. The chain joins TRBV20-1 to TRBJ1-1; the D is unclear. Deletions cut 1 base from V and 9 bases from J, with 12 bases between. From germline, CDR1 is DFQATT and CDR2 SNEGSKA (reference sequence). The CDR3 is made up of 12 amino acids. CDR3 protein: CSARAKSPKAFF. In DNA, the CDR3 is TGCAGTGCTAGAGCTAAAAGCCCTAAAGCTTTCTTT.

This clonotype showed up many times. The J gene is TRBJ2-1, the V gene TRBV6-6; 7 positions match TRBD2. Trimming removed 2 bases from V and 7 bases from J; junction bases left unmatched: 11. CDR1 is MNHNY and CDR2 is SVGAGI in the germline V gene (reference sequence). This CDR3 is built from 16 residues. The CDR3 bases are TGTGCCAGCAGTTACCCGGTGAAACTAGCGCCTAATGAGCAGTTCTTC. This encodes CASSYPVKLAPNEQFF.

This clonotype was seen repeatedly, ten times or more. One end of the junction is discordant with germline, which a read error may explain. The chain is built from TRBV6-2 or TRBV6-3 and TRBJ2-1; 9 positions agree with TRBD2. Germline loops: CDR1 MNHEY, CDR2 SVGEGT. The CDR3 totals 13 residues. For the CDR3, the DNA is TGTGCCAGCAGTTCGACTAGCGGAACCCTACGGATCTTC. Amino acid sequence: CASSSTSGTLRIF.

This clonotype has a count of ten or more. The chain joins TRBV5-3 to TRBJ2-1; D could derive from TRBD1 or TRBD2 (6 bases each). TRBV5-3 counts as an open reading frame of uncertain function. The V end lost 4 bases, the J end lost 6 bases, and 17 bases lay between the germline ends. This CDR3 has 15 residues. The CDR3 loop is CARSGGQRFVNEQFF. The CDR3 DNA follows: TGTGCCAGAAGCGGGGGGCAGCGTTTTGTCAATGAGCAGTTCTTC.

This clonotype was recorded at least ten times. The V and J genes are TRBV7-3 and TRBJ2-1; D might be TRBD1 or TRBD2, each matching 6 bases. Deletions cut 4 bases from V and 7 bases from J, with 17 bases between. Germline values: CDR1 SGHTA, CDR2 FQGTGA. The CDR3 is 15 amino acids. CDR3 sequence (DNA): TGTGCCAGCAGCTCCCGATGGGGGGCACAGAATGAGCAGTTCTTC. Translation: CASSSRWGAQNEQFF. Using reference TRBV7-3 and TRBJ2-1 for the parts outside the CDR3, the full variable domain is GAGVSQTPSNKVTEKGKYVELRCDPISGHTALYWYRQSLGQGPEFLIYFQGTGAADDSGLPNDRFFAVRPEGSVSTLKIQRTERGDSAVYLCASSSRWGAQNEQFFGPGTRLTVL.

The rearrangement uses TRBV6-5 and TRBJ2-3; D possibly matches TRBD1 or TRBD2 (5 bases each). The CDR3 contains 16 residues. Trimming left V 2 bases short and J 0 bases short, with 12 bases between. CDR1 is MNHEY, CDR2 SVGAGI, per germline. DNA of the CDR3: TGTGCCAGCAGTTACGGGACCCACTTTAGCACAGATACGCAGTATTTT. Protein product: CASSYGTHFSTDTQYF.

This clonotype was counted ten times or more. The chain is built from TRBV12-3 or TRBV12-4 and TRBJ2-1, with 10 bases matching TRBD2. V shed 5 bases, J shed 0 bases, and the junction held 4 bases outside the gene matches. The CDR3 runs to 16 residues. CDR3 amino acids: CASSTSSGSSYNEQFF. In DNA form, the CDR3 reads TGTGCCAGCAGTACCTCTAGCGGGAGCTCCTACAATGAGCAGTTCTTC.

This clonotype appeared a few times. The CDR3 DNA sequence: TGTGCCAGCAGTTTGCAGGGCTTCACAGATACGCAGTATTTT. Amino acids: CASSLQGFTDTQYF. This rearrangement joins TRBV12-3 or TRBV12-4 to TRBJ2-3, with D perhaps TRBD1 (5 bases). The CDR3 totals 14 residues. Trimming cost V 3 bases and J 2 bases, with 9 bases left between them.

This clonotype is categorized as medium-sized. This chain uses TRBV28 with TRBJ2-7; TRBD2 might be the D (6 bases). Germline V gene sequence: CDR1 MDHEN, CDR2 SYDVKM. CDR3 length equals 15 residues. V gave up 6 bases and J gave up 4 bases, with 19 bases separating them. CDR3 loop: CASRTAEAGPYEQYF. DNA of the CDR3: TGTGCCAGCAGGACTGCAGAAGCGGGCCCGTACGAGCAGTACTTC.

This clonotype was recorded many times. The V gene is TRBV7-8, the J gene TRBJ1-1; 9 nucleotides align to TRBD1. The V and J ends lost 10 bases and 5 bases, in that order; junction bases with no gene match: 11. CDR1 and CDR2 (germline): SGHVS, FQNEAQ. The CDR3 is 14 amino acids. The CDR3 DNA reads TGTGCCACCCACCCGGGACAGGGATTTACTGAAGCTTTCTTT. Its protein is CATHPGQGFTEAFF.

This clonotype was detected ten times or more. The V call is TRBV20-1, the J call TRBJ1-2, with D possibly being TRBD1 (5 bases). V was shortened by 2 bases and J by 10 bases, with 11 bases between the two germline ends. The CDR3 has 11 residues. CDR1 and CDR2 from the germline V gene are DFQATT and SNEGSKA (reference sequence). The CDR3 loop reads CSARSRADYTF. CDR3 nucleotides: TGCAGTGCTAGAAGCAGGGCGGACTACACCTTC.

This chain connects TRBV12-3 or TRBV12-4 to TRBJ2-3; D unresolved. This CDR3 spans 15 amino acids. Trimming removed 6 bases from V and 4 bases from J, with 17 bases in between. Here the CDR3 DNA reads TGTGCCAGCAGCTCCGCGACCCCTAGGGCAGATACGCAGTATTTT. Translated: CASSSATPRADTQYF.

This clonotype showed up just a few times. The chain joins TRBV24-1 to TRBJ1-5; no firm D call. Germline lookup yields CDR1 KGHDR and CDR2 SFDVKD. V was trimmed by 5 bases and J by 2 bases, leaving 6 bases between them. CDR3 size: 13 residues. For the CDR3, the DNA is TGTGCCACCAGTGGGCAGGGCAATCAGCCCCAGCATTTT. This gives the protein CATSGQGNQPQHF.

This clonotype was picked up many times. This chain's CDR3 is CASSLDRGLVNTEAFF. DNA for the CDR3: TGCGCCAGCAGCTTGGACAGGGGGCTGGTGAACACTGAAGCTTTCTTT. V usage is TRBV5-1 and J usage is TRBJ1-1; 9 bases match TRBD1. This CDR3 spans 16 amino acids. Germline V CDR1 and CDR2: SGHRS, YFSETQ. J lost 0 bases, V lost 0 bases, and 3 bases had no gene match.